This record looks at one T cell receptor beta chain sequence and its context. Its matching antigen is unknown. The data were obtained in a study of blood T cells in healthy people across ages. Study-wide findings and caveats: Significant beta diversity loss was already apparent by age 40, declining roughly linearly. Both naive CD4+ cell counts and diversity were greater in long-lived donors than in aged donors.

The second PCR ran roughly 7 to 11 cycles with a sample-barcoded 5' primer and J-beta primers. A template-switch adaptor with 12 random nucleotides tagged each cDNA molecule. The yield of each sample was at least 2.5 million CDR3-containing paired-end reads. TCRdb processed the 5' RACE reads anew with MiXCR; each CDR3 protein has one entry. The sample holds fewer than 1,200,000 distinct CDR3 sequences, roughly a quarter seen once. This same sample was also taken into another study, of T cells of mothers and their children.

The receptor was derived from a girl aged 2 to 9 in good health. The specimen sequenced was blood.

CDR3 sequence reads: CASSLEEKGLGYTF. Written as DNA, the CDR3 is TGCGCCAGCAGCTTGGAGGAAAAAGGGCTTGGCTACACCTTC. The chain carries TRBV5-1 and TRBJ1-2; D is ambiguous. The CDR3 covers 14 residues. Deletions cut 0 bases from V and 7 bases from J, with 13 bases between. Germline CDR1 reads SGHRS; CDR2 reads YFSETQ. Drawing the rest from reference TRBV5-1 and TRBJ1-2, the complete variable domain is KAGVTQTPRYLIKTRGQQVTLSCSPISGHRSVSWYQQTPGQGLQFLFEYFSETQRNKGNFPGRFSGRQFSNSRSEMNVSTLELGDSALYLCASSLEEKGLGYTFGSGTRLTVV.